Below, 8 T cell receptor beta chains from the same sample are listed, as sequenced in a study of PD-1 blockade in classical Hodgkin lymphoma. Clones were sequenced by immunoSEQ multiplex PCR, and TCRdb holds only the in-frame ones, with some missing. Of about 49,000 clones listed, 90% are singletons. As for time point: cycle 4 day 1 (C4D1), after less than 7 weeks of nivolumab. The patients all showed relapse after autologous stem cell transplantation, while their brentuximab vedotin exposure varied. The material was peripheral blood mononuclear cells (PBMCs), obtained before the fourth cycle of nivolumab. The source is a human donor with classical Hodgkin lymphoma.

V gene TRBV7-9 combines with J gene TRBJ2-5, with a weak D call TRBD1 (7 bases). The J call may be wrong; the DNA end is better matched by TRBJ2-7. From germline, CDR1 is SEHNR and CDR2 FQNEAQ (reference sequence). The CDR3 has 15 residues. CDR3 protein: CASSLEGAGTYEQYF. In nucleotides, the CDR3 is TGTGCCAGCAGCTTAGAGGGGGCGGGAACCTACGAGCAGTACTTC.

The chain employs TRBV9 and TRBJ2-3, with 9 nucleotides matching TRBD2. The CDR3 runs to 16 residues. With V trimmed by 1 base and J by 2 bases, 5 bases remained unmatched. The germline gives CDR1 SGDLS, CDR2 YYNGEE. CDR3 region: CASSVQVAGATDTQYF. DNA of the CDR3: TGTGCCAGCAGCGTACAGGTAGCGGGAGCCACAGATACGCAGTATTTT.

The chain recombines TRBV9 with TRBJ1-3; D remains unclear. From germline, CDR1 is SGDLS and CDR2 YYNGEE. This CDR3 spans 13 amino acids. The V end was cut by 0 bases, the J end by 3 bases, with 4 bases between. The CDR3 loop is CASSVAIGNTIYF. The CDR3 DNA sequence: TGTGCCAGCAGCGTAGCTATTGGAAACACCATATATTTT.

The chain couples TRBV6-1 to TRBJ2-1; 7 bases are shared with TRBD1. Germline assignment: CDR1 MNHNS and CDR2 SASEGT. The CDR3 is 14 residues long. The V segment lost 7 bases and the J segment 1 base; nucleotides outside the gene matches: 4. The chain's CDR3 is CASKVQGSYNEQFF. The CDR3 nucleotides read TGTGCCAGCAAAGTACAGGGGTCCTACAATGAGCAGTTCTTC.

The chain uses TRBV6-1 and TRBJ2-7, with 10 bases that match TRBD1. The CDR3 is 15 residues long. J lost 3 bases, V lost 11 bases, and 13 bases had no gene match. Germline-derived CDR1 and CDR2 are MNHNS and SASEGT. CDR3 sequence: CACYGAWTGGYEQYF. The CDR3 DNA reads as TGTGCCTGCTATGGGGCATGGACAGGGGGCTACGAGCAGTACTTC.

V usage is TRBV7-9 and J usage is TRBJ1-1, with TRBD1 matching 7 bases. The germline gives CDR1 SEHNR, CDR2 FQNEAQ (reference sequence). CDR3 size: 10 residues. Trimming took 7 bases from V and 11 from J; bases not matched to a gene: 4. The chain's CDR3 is CASMGQYAFF. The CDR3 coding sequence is TGTGCCAGCATGGGACAGTATGCTTTCTTT.

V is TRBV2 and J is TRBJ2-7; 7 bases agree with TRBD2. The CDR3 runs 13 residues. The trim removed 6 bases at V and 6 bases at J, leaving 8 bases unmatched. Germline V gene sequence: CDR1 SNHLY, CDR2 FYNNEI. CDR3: CASRHGLVVEQYF. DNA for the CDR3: TGTGCCAGCAGACATGGACTAGTCGTCGAGCAGTACTTC.

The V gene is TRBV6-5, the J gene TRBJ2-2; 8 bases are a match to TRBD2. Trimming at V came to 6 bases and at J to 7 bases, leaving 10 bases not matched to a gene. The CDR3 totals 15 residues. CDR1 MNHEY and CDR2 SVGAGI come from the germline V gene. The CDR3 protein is CASRLLAGRNGELFF. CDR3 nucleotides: TGTGCCAGCAGACTTTTAGCGGGACGGAACGGGGAGCTGTTTTTT.